Listed here are 18 T cell receptor beta chains from one sample, sequenced in a study of spatial heterogeneity in lung cancer. General study points: Expanded intratumoral alpha and beta TCR counts tracked tumor mutation counts.

Time point reported: sample taken at primary tumor resection. These TCRs are of unknown antigen specificity. TCRdb analysed the 5' RACE reads with MiXCR anew, one entry per CDR3 protein. The data hold around 8,800 distinct CDR3 sequences, with approximately 5% observed a single time. The sequencing here drew on lung tumor tissue, taken at surgery. These receptors came from a female donor with early-stage non-small cell lung cancer.

This clonotype was counted at least ten times. The chain employs TRBV2 and TRBJ2-5; TRBD1 might be the D (5 bases). CDR1 and CDR2 (germline): SNHLY, FYNNEI. Trimming stripped 8 bases from V and 0 bases from J, with 7 bases between. This CDR3 is 12 amino acids long. The CDR3, as DNA: TGTGCCAGCGGGGCAGACCAAGAGACCCAGTACTTC. This translates into CASGADQETQYF.

In its sample, this clonotype ranks as large. The V and J genes are TRBV7-3 and TRBJ2-2; the match to TRBD2 covers 9 bases. The CDR3 spans 18 residues. Germline V CDR1 and CDR2: SGHTA, FQGTGA. After removal of 5 bases from V and 0 bases from J, the junction contained 10 bases not matched to a gene. The CDR3 bases are TGTGCCAGCAGCCCCAGGGGACTAGCAGGCGCGAACACCGGGGAGCTGTTTTTT. It encodes CASSPRGLAGANTGELFF.

This clonotype came up many times. The J gene is TRBJ2-7, the V gene TRBV9; the D is unclear. The V gene lost 0 bases and the J gene lost 4 bases, with 14 bases spanning the gap. The CDR3 runs 15 residues. Germline V gene data show CDR1 as SGDLS and CDR2 as YYNGEE. The CDR3 protein is CASSVGGLRNYEQYF. CDR3 sequence (DNA): TGTGCCAGCAGCGTAGGGGGTTTACGGAATTACGAGCAGTACTTC.

This clonotype counts as medium-sized. CDR3 loop: CSAMNPGQVNQPQHF. The CDR3 bases are TGCAGTGCTATGAACCCGGGGCAGGTCAATCAGCCCCAGCATTTT. V is TRBV20-1 and J is TRBJ1-5, with a tentative D call TRBD1 (5 bases). V lost 4 bases and J 3 bases, leaving 16 bases between the germline ends. Germline V gives CDR1 DFQATT, CDR2 SNEGSKA (reference sequence). This CDR3 spans 15 amino acids.

This chain uses TRBV9 with TRBJ2-1; TRBD2 agrees at 8 bases. V lost 0 bases to trimming and J lost 8 bases; unmatched junction nucleotides: 10. This CDR3 has 16 amino acids. Per germline, CDR1 SGDLS and CDR2 YYNGEE. This chain's CDR3 is CASSVDGSGSGDEQFF. Here the CDR3 DNA reads TGTGCCAGCAGCGTAGATGGAAGCGGGAGTGGCGATGAGCAGTTCTTC.

The rearrangement joins TRBV6-2 or TRBV6-3 to TRBJ2-3, with 11 bases matching TRBD2. There are 18 residues in the CDR3. Germline-derived CDR1 and CDR2 are MNHEY and SVGEGT. The junction had 12 bases not matched to a gene; V was cut back by 2 bases and J by 5 bases. The CDR3 here is CASSYPKGLAALGDTQYF. The CDR3 nucleotides are TGTGCCAGCAGTTACCCTAAGGGACTAGCGGCCCTCGGAGATACGCAGTATTTT.

This clonotype rates as medium-sized (0.01 to 0.1%). The chain combines TRBV28 with TRBJ2-2; the match to TRBD2 covers 12 bases. CDR1 and CDR2 (germline): MDHEN, SYDVKM. V shed 7 bases and J 4 bases; nucleotides not matched to a gene: 4. The CDR3 is 15 amino acids. The CDR3 here is CASKLAGGSTGELFF. CDR3 coding DNA: TGTGCCAGCAAACTAGCGGGAGGAAGCACCGGGGAGCTGTTTTTT. Looking up the rest from reference TRBV28 and TRBJ2-2 gives the full variable domain: DVKVTQSSRYLVKRTGEKVFLECVQDMDHENMFWYRQDPGLGLRLIYFSYDVKMKEKGDIPEGYSVSREKKERFSLILESASTNQTSMYLCASKLAGGSTGELFFGEGSRLTVL.

This clonotype has a count of ten or more. This chain links TRBV10-3 with TRBJ1-1, with TRBD1 as a possible D gene (5 bases). The germline CDR1 and CDR2 sequences are ENHRY and SYGVKD. V was pared by 7 bases and J by 3 bases, with 12 bases between. The CDR3 is 13 amino acids. In DNA form, the CDR3 reads TGTGCCATCAAGGGGACCTCTGACACTGAAGCTTTCTTT. Encoded protein: CAIKGTSDTEAFF.

This clonotype was recorded many times. The V call is TRBV7-9, the J call TRBJ1-6; 10 bases align to TRBD1. With 4 bases clipped from V and 8 bases from J, the junction kept 2 bases outside the gene matches. This CDR3 has 14 amino acids. Germline CDR1 and CDR2: SEHNR and FQNEAQ (reference sequence). CDR3 in amino acids: CASSWDRGYSPLHF. The CDR3 bases are TGTGCCAGCAGCTGGGACAGGGGTTATTCACCCCTCCACTTT.

With regard to this clonotype: This could be a read error, since a much larger clone is one nucleotide away. This rearrangement joins TRBV6-1 to TRBJ1-2; 10 nucleotides match TRBD1. Germline CDR1 reads MNHNS; CDR2 reads SASEGT. The length of the CDR3 is 16 residues. The CDR3 sequence is CASSGQGAPSNYGYNF. The CDR3 DNA sequence: TGTGCCAGCAGTGGACAGGGGGCCCCTTCTAACTATGGCTACAACTTC.

This clonotype was counted at least ten times. This rearrangement joins TRBV29-1 to TRBJ1-5; unclear D gene. The CDR3 runs 13 residues. Trimming shortened V by 1 base and J by 6 bases, and 10 bases separated the two germline ends. Germline V gene data show CDR1 as SQVTM and CDR2 as ANQGSEA. Written as DNA, the CDR3 is TGCAGCGTTGAAGGGAAGGGTGGTCAGCCCCAGCATTTT. Encoded protein: CSVEGKGGQPQHF.

This clonotype came up many times. The gene calls are TRBV7-6 and TRBJ1-5; D ambiguous. Germline V gives CDR1 SGHVS, CDR2 FNYEAQ. This CDR3 region has 13 residues. V gave up 5 bases and J gave up 5 bases, with 10 bases separating them. This CDR3 reads CASSARLDQPQHF. For the CDR3, the DNA is TGTGCCAGCAGCGCTAGACTCGATCAGCCCCAGCATTTT.

Comments on this clonotype: One end of the junction fails to match germline, which may point to a read error. The V call is TRBV7-7, the J call TRBJ2-2, with D possibly being TRBD1 (7 bases). Germline V lookup: CDR1 SSHAT, CDR2 FNYEAQ (reference sequence). The CDR3 is 14 amino acids. The CDR3 nucleotides read TGTGCTAGCAGCTCCCAGGGGGGCACCGGGGAGCTGTTTTTT. It encodes CASSSQGGTGELFF.

This clonotype is medium-sized within its sample. The chain has TRBV12-3 or TRBV12-4 and TRBJ1-3; possibly TRBD1 for D (5 bases). This CDR3 contains 15 residues. The V gene lost 11 bases and the J gene lost 0 bases, with 17 bases spanning the gap. CDR3 sequence: CAASTGEISGNTIYF. CDR3 DNA sequence: TGTGCCGCAAGCACGGGGGAAATCTCTGGAAACACCATATATTTT.

This clonotype is termed medium-sized (0.01 to 0.1%). The CDR3 sequence: CATRGQGLSTQYF. The CDR3 region has the DNA TGTGCCACCAGAGGACAGGGATTAAGTACGCAGTATTTT. The rearrangement uses TRBV27 and TRBJ2-3; 8 bases are a match to TRBD1. This CDR3 spans 13 amino acids. With V trimmed by 10 bases and J by 8 bases, 11 bases remained unmatched. Germline CDR1 is MNHEY and CDR2 is SMNVEV (reference sequence).

This clonotype was seen many times. The chain recombines TRBV5-1 with TRBJ1-1, with a tentative D call TRBD1 (5 bases). Germline V gives CDR1 SGHRS, CDR2 YFSETQ. V dropped 3 bases and J dropped 0 bases, with 15 bases sitting between them. The CDR3 is 16 amino acids. CDR3 in DNA: TGCGCCAGCAGCTCGGGGGGGGGGTCGATGAACACTGAAGCTTTCTTT. This codes for CASSSGGGSMNTEAFF. Based on the CDR3 plus reference TRBV5-1 and TRBJ1-1, the full variable domain is KAGVTQTPRYLIKTRGQQVTLSCSPISGHRSVSWYQQTPGQGLQFLFEYFSETQRNKGNFPGRFSGRQFSNSRSEMNVSTLELGDSALYLCASSSGGGSMNTEAFFGQGTRLTVV.

The chain joins TRBV7-9 to TRBJ1-1; D ambiguous. The CDR3 covers 12 residues. CDR1 is SEHNR and CDR2 is FQNEAQ in the germline V gene (reference sequence). Here the CDR3 DNA reads TGTGCAGGCAGCTTACCCCAGACTGAAGCTTTCTTT. It specifies CAGSLPQTEAFF.

This clonotype was observed at least ten times. CDR3 amino acids: CASSLKSTDPLYEQYF. In DNA form, the CDR3 reads TGTGCCAGCAGCTTAAAAAGCACGGACCCTCTTTACGAGCAGTACTTC. The rearrangement joins TRBV7-9 to TRBJ2-7; D gene uncertain. V lost 2 bases, J lost 4 bases, and 18 bases lay in between. The CDR3 length is 16 residues. The germline CDR1 and CDR2 sequences are SEHNR and FQNEAQ (reference sequence).